This T cell receptor beta chain was identified in a study of brain metastases from non-small cell lung cancer. For this clone: The antigen is unknown.

Study outcomes and limitations: Expanded T-cell clones appeared in about 70% of brain metastases over primaries. TCR repertoires overlapped largely between brain metastases and matched primaries. Compared with primary tumors, brain metastases showed less T-cell infiltration.

Only in-frame clones appear in the TCRdb table, and some are missing; sequencing was by immunoSEQ multiplex PCR. The data contain 14,000 to 15,000 clones, approximately 82% of them singletons. This CDR3 has 15 residues. V shed 6 bases and J shed 8 bases, with 20 bases lying between them. Germline V lookup: CDR1 LNHDA, CDR2 SQIVND (reference sequence). The V and J genes are TRBV19 and TRBJ1-3, with TRBD1 as a possible D gene (5 bases). The receptor was derived from a donor aged 40 or older with non-small cell lung cancer. Sequences were obtained from primary lung tumor tissue. The CDR3 nucleotides read TGTGCCAGTAGAATCGGACTTACCCAAGGGGACACCATATATTTT. Translating it yields CASRIGLTQGDTIYF. The whole variable domain, filled in from reference TRBV19 and TRBJ1-3, reads DGGITQSPKYLFRKEGQNVTLSCEQNLNHDAMYWYRQDPGQGLRLIYYSQIVNDFQKGDIAEGYSVSREKKESFPLTVTSAQKNPTAFYLCASRIGLTQGDTIYFGEGSWLTVV.